This T cell receptor (beta chain) was profiled in a study of identical twins. The CDR3 has 13 amino acids. Trimming pared 4 bases from V and 7 bases from J, leaving 14 bases between. Germline-derived CDR1 and CDR2 are SGDLS and YYNGEE. Turning to this clonotype: Its antigen remains unknown.

A single record per CDR3 protein comes from TCRdb applying MiXCR to the 5' RACE reads. The repertoire includes approximately 1.8 million distinct CDR3 sequences, around 33% of them detected once, and less than 0.35% sits in the top ten. General study results and limits: Out-of-frame alpha sequences common to twins exhibited an excess of low generation probability. The analysis was cross-sectional rather than longitudinal within donors.

The sample comprised cord blood. The V call is TRBV9, the J call TRBJ1-1; D is perhaps TRBD1 (6 bases). The source of this sequence is a newborn girl in good health. This chain's CDR3 is CASSFDAGVEAFF. The CDR3, as DNA: TGTGCCAGCAGCTTCGACGCAGGGGTTGAAGCTTTCTTT.